This T cell receptor (beta chain) was sequenced for a study of control samples from healthy donors and cancer patients. With 7 bases clipped from V and 0 bases from J, the junction kept 5 bases outside the gene matches. This CDR3 has 14 residues. Germline V gene lookup returns CDR1 GTSNPN and CDR2 SVGIG (reference sequence). Measured with immunoSEQ multiplex PCR; TCRdb has only the in-frame clones, and not every one. The sample lists over 80,000 clones, around four fifths occurring once. This receptor was obtained from a man aged 30 to 39 in good health. Material: blood. The V gene is TRBV30, the J gene TRBJ1-5; 8 bases match TRBD1. DNA of the CDR3: TGTGCCTCTGAAGACAGGGGTAGCAATCAGCCCCAGCATTTT. Encoded protein: CASEDRGSNQPQHF.